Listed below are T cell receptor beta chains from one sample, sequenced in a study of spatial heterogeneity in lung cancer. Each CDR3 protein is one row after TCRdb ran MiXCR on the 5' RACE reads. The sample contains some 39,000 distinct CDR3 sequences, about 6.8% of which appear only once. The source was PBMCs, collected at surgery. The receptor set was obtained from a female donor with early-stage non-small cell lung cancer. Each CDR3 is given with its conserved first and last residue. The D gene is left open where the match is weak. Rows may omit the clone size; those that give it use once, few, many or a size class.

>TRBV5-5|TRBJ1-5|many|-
TGTGCCAGCAGCTTGAGGGACGGCAATCAGCCCCAGCATTTT
CASSLRDGNQPQHF
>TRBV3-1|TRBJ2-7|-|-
TGTGCCAGCAGCCTAGGACAGCCACTCTACGAGCAGTACTTC
CASSLGQPLYEQYF
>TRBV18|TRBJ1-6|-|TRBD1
TGTGCCAGCTCACCACAACAGGGGAATTCACCCCTCCACTTT
CASSPQQGNSPLHF
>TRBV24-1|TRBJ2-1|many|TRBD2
TGTGCCACCGGTAGCGGGGGGGCTGGGTACAATGAGCAGTTCTTC
CATGSGGAGYNEQFF
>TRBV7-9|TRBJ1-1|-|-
TGTGCCAGCAGTTATATACAGGGAGGTGCTGAAGCTTTCTTT
CASSYIQGGAEAFF
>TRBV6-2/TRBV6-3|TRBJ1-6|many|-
TGTGCCAGCAGTCCCCCGCCGTGGGGCTCCTATAATTCACCCCTCCACTTT
CASSPPPWGSYNSPLHF
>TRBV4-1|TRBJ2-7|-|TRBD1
TGCGCCAGCAGCCAAGTGACCGGGACAGGTCCCGAGTGGGAGCAGTACTTC
CASSQVTGTGPEWEQYF
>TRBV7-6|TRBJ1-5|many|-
TGTGCCAGCAGCCTGGAAGGGGTGCGGGGACAGCCCCAGCATTTT
CASSLEGVRGQPQHF
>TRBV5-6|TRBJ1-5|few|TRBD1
TGTGCCAGCAGCCTGACAGGGGGCTATCAGCCCCAGCATTTT
CASSLTGGYQPQHF
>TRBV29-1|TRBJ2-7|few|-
TGCAGCGTTGGCGGACCCGAGCAGTACTTC
CSVGGPEQYF
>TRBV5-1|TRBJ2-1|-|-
TGCGCCAGCAGCCCGGGCCAGGGAGCCTACAATGAGCAGTTCTTC
CASSPGQGAYNEQFF
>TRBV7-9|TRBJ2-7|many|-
TGTGCCAGCAGCTTACCAAGGAGTAACTACGAGCAGTACTTC
CASSLPRSNYEQYF
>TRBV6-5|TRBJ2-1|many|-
TGTGCCAGCAGTTCCAACCAAGGGGGAACGTACAATGAGCAGTTCTTC
CASSSNQGGTYNEQFF
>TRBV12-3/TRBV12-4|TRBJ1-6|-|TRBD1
TGTGCCAGCAGTTTCGTGGACACAGGGGGTGATAATTCACCCCTCCACTTT
CASSFVDTGGDNSPLHF
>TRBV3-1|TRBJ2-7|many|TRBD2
TGTGCCAGCAGCCCCAATCCGGGGGGGCACGAGCAGTACTTC
CASSPNPGGHEQYF
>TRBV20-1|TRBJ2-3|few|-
TGCAGTGCTAGAATGGGAAGGTGGTCAGATACGCAGTATTTT
CSARMGRWSDTQYF
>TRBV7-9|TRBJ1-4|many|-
TGTGCCAGCAGCTATGATTTTCCTGCAACTAATGAAAAACTGTTTTTT
CASSYDFPATNEKLFF
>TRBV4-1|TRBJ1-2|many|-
TGCGCCAGCAGCCGTGGTGGGGTCTCCCTTAACTATGGCTACACCTTC
CASSRGGVSLNYGYTF
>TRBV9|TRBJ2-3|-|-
TGTGCCAGCAGTGAAAACCTTGAGCGGAGCCCCACAGATACGCAGTATTTT
CASSENLERSPTDTQYF
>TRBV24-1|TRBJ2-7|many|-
TGTGCCACCAGTGACCCCGACAGATCCTACGAGCAGTACTTC
CATSDPDRSYEQYF
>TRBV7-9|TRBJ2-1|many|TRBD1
TGTGCCAGCAGCTTCGGTTCCGACAGGGGGAATGAGCAGTTCTTC
CASSFGSDRGNEQFF
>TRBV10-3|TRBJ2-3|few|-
TGTGCCATCAGTGGGCAGATCTCAGGCACAGATACGCAGTATTTT
CAISGQISGTDTQYF
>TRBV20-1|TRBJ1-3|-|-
TGCAGTGCTAGAGGGAGTCCCCCTGGAAACACCATATATTTT
CSARGSPPGNTIYF
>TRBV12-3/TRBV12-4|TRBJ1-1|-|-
TGTGCCAGCAGTTTACAGCGGCGTACTGAAGCTTTCTTT
CASSLQRRTEAFF
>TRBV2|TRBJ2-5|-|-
TGTGCCAGCCTTAGGACCGTATCCCAAGGAACCCAGTACTTC
CASLRTVSQGTQYF